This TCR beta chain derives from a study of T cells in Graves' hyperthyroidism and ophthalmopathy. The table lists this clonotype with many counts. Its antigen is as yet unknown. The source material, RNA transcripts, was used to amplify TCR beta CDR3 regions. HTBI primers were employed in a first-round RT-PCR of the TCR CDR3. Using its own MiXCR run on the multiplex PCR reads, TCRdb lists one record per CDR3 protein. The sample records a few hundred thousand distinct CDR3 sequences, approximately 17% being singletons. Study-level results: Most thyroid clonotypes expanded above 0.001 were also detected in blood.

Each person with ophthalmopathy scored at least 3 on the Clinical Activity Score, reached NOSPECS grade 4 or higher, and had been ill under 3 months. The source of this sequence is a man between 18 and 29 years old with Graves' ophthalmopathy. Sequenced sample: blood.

For the CDR3, the DNA is TGTGCCAGCAGTCGGGTCATCGTCGCTGAAGCTTTCTTT. Its translation: CASSRVIVAEAFF. The chain has TRBV6-1 and TRBJ1-1; D uncertain. Trimming cost V 5 bases and J 6 bases, with 13 bases left between them. CDR1 is MNHNS, CDR2 SASEGT, per germline. The CDR3 is made up of 13 amino acids.